This is a list of T cell receptor beta chains from one sample in a study of T cell repertoires in cytomegalovirus infection. TCRdb reprocessed the reads with MiXCR, giving one entry per CDR3 protein. The data show under 95,000 distinct CDR3 sequences, around half seen once. These TCRs are of unknown antigen specificity. Sequenced material: CD8+ T cells from cultured PBMCs, taken from culture after CMV antigen stimulation. These receptors were obtained from a human donor in good health (CMV status not recorded). Some clones in this sample may be carry-over from other donors' samples. Both conserved end residues are part of each CDR3. D genes are given only for firm matches. Size tells how often a clone was seen (once, few, many) or the class of an expanded clone, and some rows leave it out.

V	D	size	J	DNA	CDR3
TRBV7-2	TRBD2	-	TRBJ2-5	TGTGCCAGCAGCTGGGGACTAGCGGGGGGTCAAGAGACCCAGTACTTC	CASSWGLAGGQETQYF
TRBV27	-	few	TRBJ2-3	TGTGCCAGCAGTTTATTCGCAGGGGCTACCCTGGGCGCAGATACGCAGTATTTT	CASSLFAGATLGADTQYF
TRBV14	TRBD1	-	TRBJ2-7	TGTGCCAGCAGCCAAGTGGGGACAGATAACTACGAGCAGTACTTC	CASSQVGTDNYEQYF
TRBV12-3/TRBV12-4	-	few	TRBJ2-7	TGTGCCAGCAGTCCTCCAGGCCCCTACGAGCAGTACTTC	CASSPPGPYEQYF
TRBV6-1	-	-	TRBJ1-1	TGTGCCAGCAGTGAGGCCCCCAGGGAGAACACTGAAGCTTTCTTT	CASSEAPRENTEAFF
TRBV6-1	-	-	TRBJ2-7	TGTGCCAGCACCCTCCGCGACCGGTCCTACGAGCAGTACTTC	CASTLRDRSYEQYF
TRBV27	-	few	TRBJ2-2	TGTGCCAGCAGTTTAAGAGGCCCTCTAACCGGGGAGCTGTTTTTT	CASSLRGPLTGELFF
TRBV20-1	-	-	TRBJ1-5	TGTGGAGATCAGCCCCAGCATTTT	CGDQPQHF
TRBV4-2	TRBD2	few	TRBJ2-2	TGTGCCAGCAGCCAGTTACTTTTAGCGGGAGGGCGAGACACCGGGGAGCTGTTTTTT	CASSQLLLAGGRDTGELFF
TRBV10-3	-	-	TRBJ1-1	TGTGCCATCAATATTGACAAAAAGGGGAACACTGAAGCTTTCTTT	CAINIDKKGNTEAFF
TRBV7-2	-	-	TRBJ1-3	TGTGCCAGCAGCCTCGGACAGCTCTCTCGAAACACCATATATTTT	CASSLGQLSRNTIYF
TRBV7-9	-	-	TRBJ1-5	TGTGCCAGCAGCTCAGGGGACGGACGCAATCAGCCCCAGCATTTT	CASSSGDGRNQPQHF
TRBV28	TRBD1	few	TRBJ2-3	TGTGCCAGCAGTCTGGCCCGGACAGGGGAGAGAACAGATACGCAGTATTTT	CASSLARTGERTDTQYF
TRBV19	TRBD1	-	TRBJ2-1	TGTGCCAGTAGTCCGGACAGGGCGGGCTTCGATGAGCAGTTCTTC	CASSPDRAGFDEQFF
TRBV11-1	-	once	TRBJ2-1	TGTGCCAGCAGCTTGGTCTACAGGTTAACGGGTTACAATGAGCAGTTCTTC	CASSLVYRLTGYNEQFF
TRBV2	TRBD1	many	TRBJ2-7	TGTGCCAGCAGGGTCCCCTCCGGGACAGTCACCTACGAGCAGTACTTC	CASRVPSGTVTYEQYF
TRBV11-2	-	-	TRBJ1-1	TGTGCCAGCAGCTTCTACAGGGTGTACACTGAAGCTTTCTTT	CASSFYRVYTEAFF
TRBV28	TRBD2	-	TRBJ2-3	TGTGCCAGCAGTTTCCCAGCGGGGGGGCGCACAGATACGCAGTATTTT	CASSFPAGGRTDTQYF
TRBV12-3/TRBV12-4	-	-	TRBJ2-7	TGTGCCAGTGGGGTTGGGGGGTACGAGCAGTACTTC	CASGVGGYEQYF
TRBV7-2	-	many	TRBJ2-7	TGTGCCAGCAGCTTCCGAGACGGAACCTACGAGCAGTACTTC	CASSFRDGTYEQYF
TRBV7-8	-	-	TRBJ2-3	TGTGCCAGCAGCTTAGAAACGGGGGCGCAGTATTTT	CASSLETGAQYF
TRBV4-1	TRBD2	once	TRBJ2-3	TGCGCCAGCAGCCCCCTGGGGCTAGCGGGAATCACAGATACGCAGTATTTT	CASSPLGLAGITDTQYF
TRBV5-1	-	-	TRBJ1-2	TGCGCCAGCAGCTTGGACGGGGGCAGCTATGGCTACACCTTC	CASSLDGGSYGYTF
TRBV5-5	-	-	TRBJ1-1	TGTGCCAGCAGCCCCGGACACAAAGCGTACACTGAAGCTTTCTTT	CASSPGHKAYTEAFF